This record covers a single T cell receptor (beta chain). Its antigen is still unknown. CDR3 size: 14 residues. CDR1 and CDR2 (germline): SGHTA, FQGNSA. The V end lost 5 bases, the J end lost 4 bases, and 12 bases lay between the germline ends. The data were taken from a study of T cells in localized non-small cell lung cancer. Study observations and caveats: Elevated circulating T cell density in blood was associated with longer overall survival. Measurement of T cell clonality placed uninvolved adjacent lung highest, above the level in tumor. Within adjacent lung there appeared a median 57 of the top 100 tumor clones. Sequence data derive from only one tumor region, so heterogeneity remains possible.

Produced via immunoSEQ multiplex PCR; TCRdb's table is partial and in-frame only. The repertoire has around 40,000 clones, 86% of them found once; the top ten carry roughly 7%. This clonotype originated in a woman aged 18-49 years with stage III lung adenocarcinoma. This specimen consisted of peripheral blood, obtained before any cancer treatment. The rearrangement joins TRBV7-2 to TRBJ2-1; D gene uncertain. The CDR3 sequence is CASSPRVRYNEQFF. The DNA of the CDR3 is TGTGCCAGCAGCCCCAGAGTGCGGTACAATGAGCAGTTCTTC.